Below, one TCR beta chain is given with its context. Its target is not known. Other nucleotide sequences from this sample produce the same CDR3. The CDR3 length is 13 residues. Germline V CDR1 and CDR2: MNHEY, SVGAGI. With 2 bases removed from V and 5 bases from J, the gap between germline ends came to 9 bases. The data were taken from a study of T cell responses to AZD1222 COVID-19 vaccine. Findings and caveats of the study: Unmutated variant regions are reportedly the target of nearly half of TCRs that are spike-specific. Across spike, vaccine-associated CD4 TCRs were found, dominant at 160-218 and 743-854.

Method: immunoSEQ multiplex PCR; TCRdb's copy keeps in-frame clones and lacks some. Of over 100,000 clones listed, 70% to 90% are singletons. This receptor was taken from an adult in good health. The chain is built from TRBV6-5 and TRBJ1-1; tentatively, D is TRBD1 (5 bases). The sample in question was peripheral blood, obtained on day 0 of AZD1222 vaccination. The CDR3 loop is CASSYGGGTEAFF. The CDR3 nucleotides read TGTGCCAGCAGTTACGGTGGGGGGACTGAAGCTTTCTTT.